A selection of T cell receptor beta chains follows, all from one sample in a study of T cells after yellow fever vaccination. A single record per CDR3 protein comes from TCRdb applying MiXCR to the 5' RACE reads. Among approximately 350,000 distinct CDR3 sequences listed, under 14% were seen once. Specimen: PBMCs, collected on the day of the first yellow fever vaccination. The receptor source for this set is a young man who received the YFV17D yellow fever vaccine. The CDR3 runs from the conserved cysteine through the conserved F or W. D genes are given only for firm matches. Some rows mark clone size as missing; the rest say once, few, many or name a class of expanded clone.

J gene	clone size	D gene	V gene	CDR3 DNA	CDR3 protein
TRBJ2-3	few	TRBD2	TRBV29-1	TGCAGCGTTGAAGACGGCGGGGGGGGAGATACGCAGTATTTT	CSVEDGGGGDTQYF
TRBJ2-7	-	TRBD2	TRBV7-2	TGTGCCAGCAGCCTGCGGCCGGGGACTAGCGATGCCTACGAGCAGTACTTC	CASSLRPGTSDAYEQYF
TRBJ1-2	-	-	TRBV29-1	TGCAGCGTACAGAGGAACTATGGCTACACCTTC	CSVQRNYGYTF
TRBJ1-5	-	-	TRBV2	TGTGCCAGCCTAAGGACAGTCAATCAGCCCCAGCATTTT	CASLRTVNQPQHF
TRBJ2-2	-	-	TRBV7-9	TGTGCCAGCAGCTTGAGGGCGGATACCGGGGAGCTGTTTTTT	CASSLRADTGELFF
TRBJ2-7	-	TRBD1	TRBV7-9	TGTGCCAGCAGCTTAGTAGAGAGACAGGGGCGATACGAGCAGTACTTC	CASSLVERQGRYEQYF
TRBJ2-3	-	TRBD2	TRBV5-1	TGCGCCAGCAGCTTGGGTCCAGCGGGGAGCTCAGATACGCAGTATTTT	CASSLGPAGSSDTQYF
TRBJ1-4	-	-	TRBV30	TGTGCCTGGAGTTCGGCGATTAGTGGTGAAAAACTGTTTTTT	CAWSSAISGEKLFF
TRBJ2-1	-	TRBD2	TRBV9	TGTGCCAGCAGCGTAGGGACTAGCGGGGGGAACAATGAGCAGTTCTTC	CASSVGTSGGNNEQFF
TRBJ2-3	-	-	TRBV4-1	TGCGCCAGCAGCCAATCAGTCTTACGGGGATTCTCAGATACGCAGTATTTT	CASSQSVLRGFSDTQYF
TRBJ2-3	-	TRBD2	TRBV15	TGTGCCACCAGAAGAGCGGGGGGGCTGGATACGCAGTATTTT	CATRRAGGLDTQYF
TRBJ1-5	few	-	TRBV5-1	TGCGCCAGCAGCATGCAGGGGAATCAGCCCCAGCATTTT	CASSMQGNQPQHF
TRBJ2-1	-	-	TRBV20-1	TGCAGTGCGCCCGCCCGGGGACAGTTCTTC	CSAPARGQFF
TRBJ2-5	many	-	TRBV7-3	TGTGCCAGCAGCGTAGATATAAGAGAGACCCAGTACTTC	CASSVDIRETQYF
TRBJ2-1	few	TRBD1	TRBV19	TGTGCCAGTAGTATAGATAGGACAGGGGGCTCCTACAATGAGCAGTTCTTC	CASSIDRTGGSYNEQFF
TRBJ2-1	few	TRBD2	TRBV25-1	TGTGCCAGCAGTCGCTTTACGGGGGGGAACAATGAGCAGTTCTTC	CASSRFTGGNNEQFF
TRBJ1-5	few	-	TRBV19	TGTGCCAGCCTTGGGGGGGGTAGTCAGCCCCAGCATTTT	CASLGGGSQPQHF
TRBJ2-6	-	-	TRBV12-3/TRBV12-4	TGTGCCAGCAGTTTAGTTCGCGTTCGGGGGACAGCGGTCTCTGGGGCCAACGTCCTGACTTTC	CASSLVRVRGTAVSGANVLTF
TRBJ1-5	-	-	TRBV29-1	TGCAGCGTTGCCGGCGATGGGGGGGCGGGTTCGGCCCAGCATTTT	CSVAGDGGAGSAQHF
TRBJ2-1	-	-	TRBV6-2/TRBV6-3	TGTGCCAGCAGTATCCGGGACGTTCCCTCTCTGGAGCAGTTCTTC	CASSIRDVPSLEQFF
TRBJ1-6	few	-	TRBV14	TGTGCCAGCAGCGTCACGAGCTCCTATAATTCACCCCTCCACTTT	CASSVTSSYNSPLHF
TRBJ2-7	-	-	TRBV27	TGTGCCACCCTAGGGTACGGGCCCTACGAGCAGTACTTC	CATLGYGPYEQYF
TRBJ1-6	many	-	TRBV30	TGTGCCTGGAGTGTATACGAGAATTCACCCCTCCACTTT	CAWSVYENSPLHF
TRBJ1-5	-	-	TRBV19	TGTGCCAGTAGTATAATAGTGTGGGTGGCCAATCAGCCCCAGCATTTT	CASSIIVWVANQPQHF
TRBJ1-2	few	-	TRBV14	TGTGCCAGCAGCCAAGGACCTGGGGCTAACTATGGCTACACCTTC	CASSQGPGANYGYTF
TRBJ2-1	once	TRBD2	TRBV9	TGTGCCAGCAGCGTAGGCGGGGGTTACAATGAGCAGTTCTTC	CASSVGGGYNEQFF
TRBJ2-3	-	TRBD1	TRBV7-6	TGTGCCAGCAGCTCCCTCAGGGGGCGGCGCACAGATACGCAGTATTTT	CASSSLRGRRTDTQYF
TRBJ2-7	-	TRBD2	TRBV15	TGTGCCACCAGCAGAGCCTCCCCGGGACTAGGTTACGAGCAGTACTTC	CATSRASPGLGYEQYF
TRBJ1-1	few	-	TRBV5-1	TGCGCCAGCAGCTTGGCCATGGGGTCGATGAACACTGAAGCTTTCTTT	CASSLAMGSMNTEAFF
TRBJ2-1	few	-	TRBV4-3	TGCGCCAGCAGCCAGTGGGGGGCGAATGAGCAGTTCTTC	CASSQWGANEQFF
TRBJ1-1	few	-	TRBV19	TGTGCCAGTAGTATGAGGCCTGACTCGGAAGCTTTCTTT	CASSMRPDSEAFF
TRBJ1-4	few	-	TRBV5-6	TGTGCCAGCAGCTTGGCCCGCGATGAAAAACTGTTTTTT	CASSLARDEKLFF
TRBJ2-1	few	-	TRBV6-6	TGTGCCAGCAGTTACGACAGTAATGAGCAGTTCTTC	CASSYDSNEQFF
TRBJ1-2	-	-	TRBV9	TGTGCCAGCACGTCCGGGGGCTACACCTTC	CASTSGGYTF
TRBJ2-3	few	-	TRBV29-1	TGCAGCGTTGGTTTTGCCGGTTTAACAGATACGCAGTATTTT	CSVGFAGLTDTQYF
TRBJ2-1	-	-	TRBV9	TGTGCCAGCAGCGTACTAGGGAATAATGAACAGTTCTTC	CASSVLGNNEQFF
TRBJ1-1	few	TRBD1	TRBV12-3/TRBV12-4	TGTGCCAGCAGTGTTCAGGGGGAAGACACTGAAGCTTTCTTT	CASSVQGEDTEAFF
TRBJ2-5	few	TRBD2	TRBV7-2	TGTGCCAGCAGCTTAGCCCTAGCGGGGGAAGAGACCCAGTACTTC	CASSLALAGEETQYF
TRBJ1-1	few	-	TRBV7-9	TGTGCCAGCAGCTTTCAGGGGTTGAACACTGAAGCTTTCTTT	CASSFQGLNTEAFF
TRBJ1-4	few	-	TRBV3-1	TGTGCCAGCAGTCAAAAGTTCGGGAATGAAAAACTGTTTTTT	CASSQKFGNEKLFF